Presented here are 18 T cell receptor beta chains from one specimen sequenced in a study of blood T cell repertoires in COVID-19. Clones were sequenced by immunoSEQ multiplex PCR, and TCRdb holds only the in-frame ones, with some missing. The repertoire consists of about 150,000 clones, with 85% to 90% occurring once and the leading ten covering 13%. Sequenced material: peripheral blood. The receptors here all came from a man in his late teens or twenties with COVID-19, enrolled during active disease.

This clone was observed a handful of times. The gene calls are TRBV25-1 and TRBJ1-6, with D hard to call. This CDR3 spans 13 amino acids. The V end lost 6 bases, the J end lost 0 bases, and 3 bases lay between the germline ends. Per the germline V gene, CDR1 is MGHDK and CDR2 is SYGVNS. The CDR3 DNA is TGTGCCAGCAGGAGCTCCTATAATTCACCCCTCCACTTT. Its translation: CASRSSYNSPLHF.

The chain couples TRBV6-5 to TRBJ2-1; weak D call: TRBD1 (5 bases). Germline V gene data show CDR1 as MNHEY and CDR2 as SVGAGI. The CDR3 is 16 amino acids. V was trimmed by 0 bases and J by 3 bases, leaving 12 bases between them. The CDR3 DNA reads as TGTGCCAGCAGTTACTCGAACGGACAACTCTACAATGAGCAGTTCTTC. Amino acids: CASSYSNGQLYNEQFF.

This chain links TRBV18 with TRBJ2-1, with a possible D match to TRBD2 (6 bases). V lost 4 bases to trimming and J lost 3 bases, with 13 bases between them. The CDR3 is made up of 15 amino acids. The germline gives CDR1 KGHSH, CDR2 LQKENI. The CDR3 sequence: CASSQGRSSYNEQFF. As DNA, the CDR3 is TGTGCCAGCTCACAGGGGAGGTCTAGCTACAATGAGCAGTTCTTC.

The sample holds a few counts of this clone. J is TRBJ2-4 and V is TRBV21-1; the table names TRBD2, a call not compared with the DNA. TRBV21-1 is assigned pseudogene status. CDR3 size: 15 residues. DNA of the CDR3: TGTGCCATCTGGGGGGGGTTTCAGGCCAAAAACATTCAGTACTTC. Encoded protein: CAIWGGFQAKNIQYF.

The genes are TRBV29-1 and TRBJ1-1; 10 bases agree with TRBD1. Trimming took 8 bases from V and 4 from J; bases not matched to a gene: 7. Germline V gives CDR1 SQVTM, CDR2 ANQGSEA. The CDR3 contains 13 residues. CDR3 nucleotide sequence: TGCAGCTCTGGACAGGGGGTAGGCACTGAAGCTTTCTTT. Protein: CSSGQGVGTEAFF.

This chain joins TRBV12-3 or TRBV12-4 and TRBJ1-2; D uncertain. The V end was cut by 5 bases, the J end by 4 bases, with 11 bases between. CDR3 size: 13 residues. The CDR3 reads CASSPAEVYGYTF. The CDR3 DNA reads as TGTGCCAGCAGTCCCGCAGAGGTCTATGGCTACACCTTC.

The rearrangement uses TRBV27 and TRBJ1-5; a possible D gene is TRBD1 (6 bases). Between the trimmed V and J ends, which lost 4 bases and 0 bases, there was a span of 10 bases. The CDR3 is made up of 15 amino acids. Per germline, CDR1 MNHEY and CDR2 SMNVEV (reference sequence). The CDR3 region is CASSWGGYSNQPQHF. The CDR3 DNA reads as TGTGCCAGCAGTTGGGGGGGCTATAGCAATCAGCCCCAGCATTTT.

The V gene is TRBV10-3, the J gene TRBJ2-2; a weak D match, TRBD2 (5 bases). V lost 6 bases and J lost 4, with 15 bases in between. Germline loops: CDR1 ENHRY, CDR2 SYGVKD. This CDR3 comprises 15 residues. This chain's CDR3 is CAISSRTVITGELFF. CDR3 sequence (DNA): TGTGCCATCAGCTCCCGGACTGTGATCACCGGGGAGCTGTTTTTT.

The chain carries TRBV12-5 and TRBJ1-2, with 7 bases matching TRBD1. V lost 4 bases and J lost 8; bases outside the gene matches: 4. The CDR3 runs 12 residues. In germline, CDR1 is LGHNT, CDR2 FRNRAP. CDR3 in DNA: TGTGCTAGTGGTTCGGGACAGCGCGGCTACACCTTC. This translates into CASGSGQRGYTF.

The rearrangement uses TRBV29-1 and TRBJ2-7; TRBD2 is a possible D gene (5 bases). The CDR3 contains 14 residues. Trimming removed 7 bases at V and 3 bases at J, with 19 bases between. Germline CDR1 SQVTM, CDR2 ANQGSEA. The CDR3 loop is CSGLSPGYYYEQYF. DNA for the CDR3: TGCAGCGGGCTGTCCCCGGGATACTACTACGAGCAGTACTTC.

The V and J genes are TRBV29-1 and TRBJ2-5; perhaps TRBD2 as D (5 bases). V lost 6 bases and J lost 5, with 13 bases in between. CDR1 is SQVTM, CDR2 ANQGSEA, per germline. The CDR3 is 12 residues long. CDR3 nucleotides: TGCAGCGTCGGGGAATTAGGGGAGACCCAGTACTTC. The encoded protein is CSVGELGETQYF.

The J gene is TRBJ1-2, the V gene TRBV24-1, with D tentatively TRBD1 (6 bases). The CDR3 extends over 13 amino acids. Trimming pared 4 bases from V and 8 bases from J, leaving 13 bases between. Germline V gene sequence: CDR1 KGHDR, CDR2 SFDVKD. The DNA for the CDR3 is TGTGCCACCAGTGAACCGGGACACGGGGGCTACACCTTC. This sequence encodes CATSEPGHGGYTF.

This chain uses TRBV15 with TRBJ1-6; possible D gene TRBD1, 5 bases. Deletions cut 0 bases from V and 12 bases from J, with 12 bases between. The V gene's germline CDR1 is LNHNV and CDR2 YYDKDF (reference sequence). The CDR3 runs 14 residues. CDR3 residues: CATSRDRGLEPLHF. CDR3 DNA sequence: TGTGCCACCAGCAGAGATCGGGGACTCGAACCCCTCCACTTT.

This chain links TRBV24-1 with TRBJ2-1, with D uncertain. In germline, CDR1 is KGHDR, CDR2 SFDVKD. The CDR3 length is 12 residues. Trimming cost V 3 bases and J 12 bases, with 11 bases left between them. The CDR3 loop reads CATSDQAQVQFF. As DNA, the CDR3 is TGTGCCACCAGTGATCAAGCCCAGGTGCAGTTCTTC.

The genes are TRBV6-6 and TRBJ1-3; D might be TRBD1 (6 bases). CDR3 length equals 16 residues. Germline CDR1 is MNHNY and CDR2 is SVGAGI (reference sequence). V was cut by 6 bases and J by 3 bases, with 18 bases left in between. Written as DNA, the CDR3 is TGTGCCAGCAGGCTACCCGCTCAGGGGCATGGAAACACCATATATTTT. Translation: CASRLPAQGHGNTIYF.

A single count supports this clone. V and J are TRBV3-1 (or the pseudogene TRBV3-2) and TRBJ1-5; D might be TRBD1 (5 bases). CDR3 size: 15 residues. V was shortened by 0 bases and J by 2 bases, with 8 bases between the two germline ends. From germline, CDR1 is LGHDT and CDR2 YNNKEL (reference sequence). CDR3 DNA sequence: TGTGCCAGCAGCCAAGAGCGGGGGGGCAATCAGCCCCAGCATTTT. It yields the protein CASSQERGGNQPQHF.

The CDR3, as DNA: TGTGCCAGCAGCTCCCGAGTAGCGGGAGTTAGGATTAATGAGCAGTTCTTC. Protein: CASSSRVAGVRINEQFF. The chain is built from TRBV5-4 and TRBJ2-1; 9 bases fit TRBD2. CDR1 is SGHNT, CDR2 YYREEE, per germline (reference sequence). The CDR3 loop spans 17 amino acids. Trimming at V came to 3 bases and at J to 7 bases, leaving 14 bases not matched to a gene.

The chain combines TRBV10-2 with TRBJ2-7; 8 bases agree with TRBD2. With V trimmed by 6 bases and J by 3 bases, 13 bases remained unmatched. This CDR3 region has 16 residues. Germline V gene sequence: CDR1 WSHSY, CDR2 SAAADI. CDR3 DNA: TGCGCCAGCAGCCCAGCGGGAGATTCCCACTTCTACGAGCAGTACTTC. This encodes CASSPAGDSHFYEQYF.